The 24 T cell receptor beta chains below all came from one sample that was sequenced in a study of identifying expanded T cells in peripheral blood (dated by TCRdb to between 2019 and 2020). Receptors were amplified or captured by the immunoSEQ multiplex PCR assay. Held by TCRdb, this immuneACCESS table contains in-frame sequences only and omits some clones. Under half of the omission traces to an unresolved V gene where checked; the cause of the rest is unknown. In all, the sample holds about 83,000 clones, and approximately 89% of those were seen once. The top ten clonotypes cover roughly 3.1% of the sample. The sequenced material came from blood. The source is a person aged 18 to 75 in good health.

This clone was detected once. This sequence joins TRBV5-6 and TRBJ2-7, with a possible D match to TRBD2 (6 bases). Germline CDR1 is SGHDT and CDR2 is YYEEEE. V dropped 4 bases and J dropped 6 bases, with 14 bases sitting between them. The length of the CDR3 is 13 residues. The CDR3 DNA follows: TGTGCCAGCAGCATGGAGGGGTATGGCGAGCAGTACTTC. It translates to CASSMEGYGEQYF. The full variable domain, completed using reference TRBV5-6 and TRBJ2-7, is DAGVTQSPTHLIKTRGQQVTLRCSPKSGHDTVSWYQQALGQGPQFIFQYYEEEERQRGNFPDRFSGHQFPNYSSELNVNALLLGDSALYLCASSMEGYGEQYFGPGTRLTVT.

This clone showed up just once. The CDR3 region has the DNA TGTGCCAGCAGCCAAGAGGTGGGAGCTAACTATGGCTACACCTTC. Translation: CASSQEVGANYGYTF. This chain uses TRBV11-2 with TRBJ1-2; D gene unclear. This CDR3 region has 15 residues. V lost 5 bases to trimming and J lost 0 bases, with 13 bases between them. From germline, CDR1 is SGHAT and CDR2 FQNNGV. The full variable domain, completed using reference TRBV11-2 and TRBJ1-2, is EAGVAQSPRYKIIEKRQSVAFWCNPISGHATLYWYQQILGQGPKLLIQFQNNGVVDDSQLPKDRFSAERLKGVDSTLKIQPAKLEDSAVYLCASSQEVGANYGYTFGSGTRLTVV.

The chain employs TRBV5-6 and TRBJ2-3; D is uncertain. CDR3 length: 12 amino acids. V was cut by 7 bases and J by 0 bases, with 6 bases left in between. CDR1 and CDR2 from the germline V gene are SGHDT and YYEEEE. Written as DNA, the CDR3 is TGTGCCAGCGGGTATAGCACAGATACGCAGTATTTT. Translation gives CASGYSTDTQYF.

The chain has TRBV5-6 and TRBJ2-1; D could derive from TRBD1 or TRBD2 (6 bases each). Germline CDR1 reads SGHDT; CDR2 reads YYEEEE. The CDR3 totals 18 residues. V shed 3 bases and J shed 7 bases, with 26 bases lying between them. This chain's CDR3 is CASSSRGRGAVSMNEQFF. CDR3 nucleotides: TGTGCCAGCAGCTCCCGGGGGCGAGGAGCGGTTAGTATGAATGAGCAGTTCTTC. The whole variable domain, remainder taken from reference TRBV5-6 and TRBJ2-1, is DAGVTQSPTHLIKTRGQQVTLRCSPKSGHDTVSWYQQALGQGPQFIFQYYEEEERQRGNFPDRFSGHQFPNYSSELNVNALLLGDSALYLCASSSRGRGAVSMNEQFFGPGTRLTVL.

The chain has TRBV6-1 and TRBJ2-2, with TRBD1 as a possible D gene (7 bases). The CDR3 is 15 amino acids. V shed 6 bases and J shed 5 bases, with 16 bases lying between them. CDR1 is MNHNS and CDR2 is SASEGT in the germline V gene. Here the CDR3 DNA reads TGTGCCAGCAGGCGGGACAGAAGTATTACCGGGGAGCTGTTTTTT. It is translated as CASRRDRSITGELFF.

The V call is TRBV11-2, the J call TRBJ2-3, with TRBD1 as a possible D gene (5 bases). Trimming cost V 0 bases and J 2 bases, with 9 bases left between them. CDR3 length equals 15 residues. Germline loops: CDR1 SGHAT, CDR2 FQNNGV. CDR3 in DNA: TGTGCCAGCAGCTTAGAAGGCAGGGCCACAGATACGCAGTATTTT. Translating it yields CASSLEGRATDTQYF.

The CDR3, as DNA: TGCGCCAGCTCCGCGACTAGCGGGAGACCCCACGAGCAGTACTTC. As protein: CASSATSGRPHEQYF. The rearrangement links TRBV5-1 to TRBJ2-7; 12 nucleotides match TRBD2. V shed 7 bases, J shed 5 bases, and the junction held 10 bases outside the gene matches. The CDR3 runs 15 residues. CDR1 SGHRS and CDR2 YFSETQ come from the germline V gene.

V and J are TRBV5-5 and TRBJ2-7; 9 bases agree with TRBD1. The CDR3 sequence is 15 residues long. Germline CDR1 is SGHKS and CDR2 is YYEKEE (reference sequence). V lost 0 bases, J lost 6 bases, and 7 bases stayed unmatched. CDR3 sequence reads: CASSLEDRGKPEQYF. The CDR3 region has the DNA TGTGCCAGCAGCTTGGAAGACAGGGGGAAGCCCGAGCAGTACTTC.

The J gene is TRBJ2-1, the V gene TRBV11-2; the D call may be TRBD1 or TRBD2 (5 bases each). V dropped 2 bases and J dropped 9 bases, with 17 bases sitting between them. CDR3 size: 15 residues. The V gene's germline CDR1 is SGHAT and CDR2 FQNNGV. The CDR3 here is CASSLKLGETGEQFF. The CDR3 DNA follows: TGTGCCAGCAGCTTAAAATTGGGGGAGACCGGTGAGCAGTTCTTC.

V gene TRBV6-5 combines with J gene TRBJ1-1; unclear D gene. V was pared by 6 bases and J by 1 base, with 12 bases between. The CDR3 is 14 amino acids. Per the germline V gene, CDR1 is MNHEY and CDR2 is SVGAGI. CDR3 loop: CASSRLRENTEAFF. The CDR3 DNA sequence: TGTGCCAGCAGCAGACTGCGCGAGAACACTGAAGCTTTCTTT.

The chain couples TRBV7-8 to TRBJ1-1; no definite D call. Germline assignment: CDR1 SGHVS and CDR2 FQNEAQ. The CDR3 is made up of 14 amino acids. Trimming left V 0 bases short and J 1 base short, with 6 bases between. The DNA of the CDR3 is TGTGCCAGCAGCTTAGCTTCAGGGAACACTGAAGCTTTCTTT. It specifies CASSLASGNTEAFF.

The CDR3 sequence is CASSYNAAGATYEQYF. The CDR3 region has the DNA TGTGCCAGCAGTTATAACGCAGCGGGGGCGACCTACGAGCAGTACTTC. The rearrangement uses TRBV6-5 and TRBJ2-7; 8 nucleotides line up with TRBD2. With V trimmed by 3 bases and J by 2 bases, 9 bases remained unmatched. Per the germline V gene, CDR1 is MNHEY and CDR2 is SVGAGI. This CDR3 is 16 amino acids long.

The chain recombines TRBV11-2 with TRBJ2-1, with D maybe TRBD2 (5 bases). Trimming pared 4 bases from V and 6 bases from J, leaving 10 bases between. Per germline, CDR1 SGHAT and CDR2 FQNNGV. The CDR3 extends over 13 amino acids. In nucleotides, the CDR3 is TGTGCCAGCAGCTGGGGAGTGCTCAATGAGCAGTTCTTC. Its translation: CASSWGVLNEQFF.

This sequence joins TRBV2 and TRBJ2-1; 13 positions match TRBD2. Germline CDR1 reads SNHLY; CDR2 reads FYNNEI. V shed 5 bases and J 9 bases; nucleotides not matched to a gene: 7. The CDR3 length is 15 residues. CDR3 DNA sequence: TGTGCCAGCAGTATCGGACTAGCGGGAGTCACTGAGCAGTTCTTC. This codes for CASSIGLAGVTEQFF.

The chain employs TRBV27 and TRBJ1-2, with 9 bases matching TRBD1. The CDR3 is 17 amino acids. Germline CDR1 is MNHEY and CDR2 is SMNVEV (reference sequence). Trimming removed 5 bases from V and 2 bases from J; junction bases left unmatched: 12. CDR3 loop: CASSLRTGVAGNYGYTF. The CDR3 coding sequence is TGTGCCAGCAGTCTCCGGACAGGGGTGGCGGGAAACTATGGCTACACCTTC.

The J gene is TRBJ2-7, the V gene TRBV19, with 8 positions matching TRBD1. The CDR3 has 17 residues. CDR1 is LNHDA, CDR2 SQIVND, per germline (reference sequence). V lost 5 bases, J lost 1 base, and 13 bases stayed unmatched. CDR3 loop: CASSATIRTGPSYEQYF. The DNA for the CDR3 is TGTGCCAGTAGTGCCACGATCCGGACAGGGCCGTCCTACGAGCAGTACTTC.

Concerning this clone: At one end the junction does not follow the germline gene, possibly because of a read error. This chain links TRBV7-9 with TRBJ2-7; 8 nucleotides align to TRBD2. CDR3 size: 15 residues. Germline lookup yields CDR1 SEHNR and CDR2 FQNEAQ (reference sequence). CDR3 sequence: CASSRGAGGVYEQYF. In DNA, the CDR3 is TGCGCCAGCAGCCGCGGGGCGGGGGGTGTCTACGAGCAGTACTTC.

V gene TRBV29-1 combines with J gene TRBJ1-1; TRBD1 agrees at 9 bases. The CDR3 contains 13 residues. Germline CDR1 is SQVTM and CDR2 is ANQGSEA. V lost 3 bases, J lost 4 bases, and 3 bases stayed unmatched. The CDR3 sequence: CSVEGQGATEAFF. The CDR3, as DNA: TGCAGCGTTGAGGGACAGGGCGCCACTGAAGCTTTCTTT.

J is TRBJ2-3 and V is TRBV11-2; 8 bases agree with TRBD2. With V trimmed by 3 bases and J by 2 bases, 7 bases remained unmatched. The V gene's germline CDR1 is SGHAT and CDR2 FQNNGV. CDR3 length: 16 residues. The CDR3 region is CASSFTSGTTTDTQYF. In nucleotides, the CDR3 is TGTGCCAGCAGCTTTACTAGCGGTACCACCACAGATACGCAGTATTTT. Together with reference TRBV11-2 and TRBJ2-3, the CDR3 gives the full variable domain: EAGVAQSPRYKIIEKRQSVAFWCNPISGHATLYWYQQILGQGPKLLIQFQNNGVVDDSQLPKDRFSAERLKGVDSTLKIQPAKLEDSAVYLCASSFTSGTTTDTQYFGPGTRLTVL.

The rearrangement links TRBV25-1 to TRBJ1-1, with 7 positions matching TRBD1. This CDR3 region has 11 residues. The V gene's germline CDR1 is MGHDK and CDR2 SYGVNS. After removal of 7 bases from V and 7 bases from J, the junction contained 3 bases not matched to a gene. CDR3 sequence reads: CASTAGGEAFF. CDR3 sequence (DNA): TGTGCCAGCACCGCAGGGGGTGAAGCTTTCTTT.

The chain uses TRBV15 and TRBJ1-2, with a possible D match to TRBD1 (5 bases). V was shortened by 0 bases and J by 6 bases, with 14 bases between the two germline ends. Germline CDR1 and CDR2: LNHNV and YYDKDF (reference sequence). The CDR3 has 15 amino acids. The CDR3 region has the DNA TGTGCCACCAGCAGAGATATCGGACATAATGATGGCTACACCTTC. Translation gives CATSRDIGHNDGYTF.

V is TRBV12-1 and J is TRBJ1-1; the tabulated D call, TRBD1, remains unverified against the DNA. TRBV12-1 is recorded as a pseudogene. The CDR3 contains 15 residues. CDR3 sequence: CAGAYHQGASTEAFF. Here the CDR3 DNA reads TGTGCCGGAGCCTATCATCAGGGGGCCAGCACTGAAGCTTTCTTT.

A single count supports this clone. In nucleotides, the CDR3 is TGTGCCAGCAGCTTAGGGGCTCTCTTGGATACGCAGTATTTT. It codes for CASSLGALLDTQYF. V is TRBV7-2 and J is TRBJ2-3; D ambiguous. The CDR3 is 14 amino acids. Germline V gene data show CDR1 as SGHTA and CDR2 as FQGNSA. Trimming cost V 1 base and J 6 bases, with 11 bases left between them.

The genes are TRBV29-1 and TRBJ2-4; D might be TRBD1 or TRBD2, each matching 5 bases. Germline V gene lookup returns CDR1 SQVTM and CDR2 ANQGSEA. This CDR3 is 13 amino acids long. The ends were cut back, 8 bases at V and 3 bases at J, with 14 bases in the middle. CDR3 residues: CSLLDTSKNIQYF. The CDR3 coding sequence is TGCAGCCTCCTGGACACTAGCAAAAACATTCAGTACTTC.